This is a list of T cell receptor beta chains from one sample in a study of T cells in Graves' hyperthyroidism and ophthalmopathy. Each CDR3 protein is one row after TCRdb ran MiXCR on the multiplex PCR reads. Of approximately 640,000 distinct CDR3 sequences listed, 45% are singletons. The sequencing input was peripheral blood or thyroid tissue (not recorded which). The receptors were sampled from an adult man with Graves' disease, either hyperthyroidism or ophthalmopathy (not recorded which). Both conserved end residues are part of each CDR3. Fields, in order: V gene, CDR3 protein.

v_gene: TRBV2
CDR3aa: CASSARESEPNYGYTF

v_gene: TRBV19
CDR3aa: CASTIARGLGQPQHF

v_gene: TRBV2
CDR3aa: CASSLQPRSEKLFF

v_gene: TRBV10-2
CDR3aa: CASSQGQLVQETQYF

v_gene: TRBV4-1
CDR3aa: CASSQGDMVYGYTF

v_gene: TRBV24-1
CDR3aa: CATSQSGVGNQPQHF

v_gene: TRBV7-9
CDR3aa: CASSPQGLPDGYTF

v_gene: TRBV12-3/TRBV12-4
CDR3aa: CASRPGQGFRYTF

v_gene: TRBV6-5
CDR3aa: CASSYSGGPPLHF

v_gene: TRBV2
CDR3aa: CASSGQGGNQPQHF

v_gene: TRBV20-1
CDR3aa: CSATRDSNSPLHF

v_gene: TRBV7-2
CDR3aa: CASSILDRRGETQYF

v_gene: TRBV20-1
CDR3aa: CSASLTGLCEKLFF

v_gene: TRBV9
CDR3aa: CASSVGPTAMNTEAFF

v_gene: TRBV20-1
CDR3aa: CSATARGAYGYTF

v_gene: TRBV6-5
CDR3aa: CASRPGGGLGEKLFF

v_gene: TRBV25-1
CDR3aa: CASSDGRLAGGANTEAFF

v_gene: TRBV10-3
CDR3aa: CASQGVQPNYGYIF

v_gene: TRBV20-1
CDR3aa: CSATPGTSGSHEQYF

v_gene: TRBV7-2
CDR3aa: CASSPRADGNTIYF

v_gene: TRBV6-5
CDR3aa: CASSYSMGDNYGYTF

v_gene: TRBV20-1
CDR3aa: CSATYGSGRGNEQYF

v_gene: TRBV6-1
CDR3aa: CAISEADPGAGQPQHF

v_gene: TRBV27
CDR3aa: CASSSSDNQPQHF

v_gene: TRBV7-9
CDR3aa: CASSRTGRGGYTF

v_gene: TRBV10-3
CDR3aa: CAISESGAHTEAFF

v_gene: TRBV6-5
CDR3aa: CASSYRPEETQYF

v_gene: TRBV7-6
CDR3aa: CASSLGQERAQPQHF

v_gene: TRBV6-1
CDR3aa: CASILQGALPGNTIYF

v_gene: TRBV7-8
CDR3aa: CASSNTGQHYGYTF

v_gene: TRBV5-1
CDR3aa: CASSFGGENTEAFF

v_gene: TRBV29-1
CDR3aa: CSNFALVRGAEAFF

v_gene: TRBV28
CDR3aa: CASSRVGTAGELFF

v_gene: TRBV5-1
CDR3aa: CAVSTTSGSYSPLHF

v_gene: TRBV6-5
CDR3aa: CASSSTGQGYSPLHF

v_gene: TRBV20-1
CDR3aa: CSARDRESRTEAFF

v_gene: TRBV15
CDR3aa: CATSRPAYNSPLHF

v_gene: TRBV20-1
CDR3aa: CSLHGLDRGVYEQYF

v_gene: TRBV20-1
CDR3aa: CSATPGNYGYTF

v_gene: TRBV9
CDR3aa: CASSAHRDPSEQYF

v_gene: TRBV20-1
CDR3aa: CSARDLGGNYNSPLHF

v_gene: TRBV20-1
CDR3aa: CSAAPGVRQPQHF

v_gene: TRBV7-9
CDR3aa: CASSLGQIEETQYF

v_gene: TRBV7-3
CDR3aa: CASSRGHLSSGANVLTF

v_gene: TRBV7-3
CDR3aa: CASSLETSAYEQYF

v_gene: TRBV2
CDR3aa: CASIEDRVKETQYF

v_gene: TRBV29-1
CDR3aa: CSVQSGLGLGGTDTQYF

v_gene: TRBV10-3
CDR3aa: CAISNDRGMGTEAFF

v_gene: TRBV7-9
CDR3aa: CASAATAGTDEQYF

v_gene: TRBV20-1
CDR3aa: CSASRFQLPYEQYF

v_gene: TRBV20-1
CDR3aa: CSAIALGQVNTEAFF

v_gene: TRBV7-9
CDR3aa: CASSLGATSDEQYF

v_gene: TRBV7-2
CDR3aa: CASSLDPSGGAETQYF

v_gene: TRBV29-1
CDR3aa: CSVPGQVNGYTF

v_gene: TRBV7-8
CDR3aa: CASSFLRGDYEQYF